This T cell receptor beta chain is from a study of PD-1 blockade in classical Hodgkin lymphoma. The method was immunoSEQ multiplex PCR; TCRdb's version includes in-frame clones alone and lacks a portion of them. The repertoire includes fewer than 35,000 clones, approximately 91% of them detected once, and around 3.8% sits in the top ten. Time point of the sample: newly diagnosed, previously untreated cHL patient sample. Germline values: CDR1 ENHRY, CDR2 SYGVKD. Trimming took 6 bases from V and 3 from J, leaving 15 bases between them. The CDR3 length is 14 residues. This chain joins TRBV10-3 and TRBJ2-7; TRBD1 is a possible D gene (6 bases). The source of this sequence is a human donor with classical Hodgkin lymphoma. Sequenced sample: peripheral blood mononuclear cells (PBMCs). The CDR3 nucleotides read TGTGCCATCAGCAAACAGGGTCCAGACTACGAGCAGTACTTC. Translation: CAISKQGPDYEQYF.